The T cell receptor (beta chain) described here comes from a study of STAT5B mutations in CD4+ large granular lymphocyte leukemia. This CDR3 has 10 residues. Germline V gives CDR1 MNHNS, CDR2 SASEGT. V lost 6 bases and J lost 2, with 2 bases in between. Measured with immunoSEQ multiplex PCR; TCRdb has only the in-frame clones, and not every one. In the table there are about 23,000 clones, roughly three quarters of which are singletons. This clonotype was sampled from a human donor in good health. Sequenced material: CD4+ T cells from blood buffy coats. V is TRBV6-1 and J is TRBJ2-7, with D uncertain. DNA for the CDR3: TGTGCCAGCAGCACCTACGAGCAGTACTTC. It specifies CASSTYEQYF.